This T cell receptor (beta chain) appears in the sequencing data of a study of T cells in localized non-small cell lung cancer. Whole-study findings and limits: Of the top 100 tumor clones, median 57 were in adjacent lung, about 26 among its top 100.

The table came from immunoSEQ multiplex PCR; TCRdb's copy has only in-frame clones and leaves some out. The sample lists 25,000 or so clones, roughly nine tenths occurring once. The CDR3 totals 18 residues. V was pared by 1 base and J by 0 bases, with 17 bases between. Germline V gene lookup returns CDR1 SGHDT and CDR2 YYEEEE. Concerning this clone itself: Its antigen is not known.

The source material was peripheral blood, sampled before any cancer treatment. The chain is built from TRBV5-6 and TRBJ1-5; D may be TRBD1 (5 bases). This clonotype was sampled from a woman aged 40-69 years with stage I lung adenocarcinoma. CDR3 residues: CASSLYSLQGYSNQPQHF. The CDR3, as DNA: TGTGCCAGCAGCTTGTACAGCCTGCAGGGATATAGCAATCAGCCCCAGCATTTT.